These 4 T cell receptor beta chains were all obtained from the same sample, sequenced in a study of identical twins. TCRdb re-called the 5' RACE reads with MiXCR, one entry per CDR3 protein. The repertoire holds a few hundred thousand distinct CDR3 sequences, with approximately 9.1% as singletons. The sequenced sample was naive T cells sorted from blood. The receptor set was obtained from a woman between 50 and 59 years old in good health.

This clonotype was recorded a few times. The chain has TRBV29-1 and TRBJ2-1; TRBD2 matches at 8 bases. Trimming cost V 8 bases and J 3 bases; bases outside gene matches: 6. Germline lookup yields CDR1 SQVTM and CDR2 ANQGSEA. The CDR3 consists of 13 residues. Here the CDR3 reads CSIVAGLYNEQFF. In nucleotides, the CDR3 is TGCAGCATAGTAGCGGGACTCTACAATGAGCAGTTCTTC.

V usage is TRBV27 and J usage is TRBJ2-7; a possible D gene is TRBD1 (6 bases). Germline assignment: CDR1 MNHEY and CDR2 SMNVEV (reference sequence). The CDR3 is 16 amino acids. With 3 bases removed from V and 3 bases from J, the gap between germline ends came to 18 bases. CDR3 in DNA: TGTGCCAGCAGTTTTGGGGGCCGAGTGCCCAACTACGAGCAGTACGTC. This codes for CASSFGGRVPNYEQYV.

Concerning this clonotype itself: Since a much larger clone is just one base distant, this may be a read error. The V gene is TRBV7-9, the J gene TRBJ2-3, with TRBD1 as a possible D gene (5 bases). The DNA matches TRBJ1-5 better at its end, which makes the J call doubtful. Germline assignment: CDR1 SEHNR and CDR2 FQNEAQ (reference sequence). This CDR3 is 14 amino acids long. Here the CDR3 DNA reads TGTGCCAGCAGCCCGAGGGGACTCACAGATACGCAGCATTTT. It encodes CASSPRGLTDTQHF.

This clonotype was seen ten or more times. The chain joins TRBV5-1 to TRBJ1-1; no clear D. Germline CDR1 reads SGHRS; CDR2 reads YFSETQ. Deletions cut 0 bases from V and 3 bases from J, with 6 bases between. The CDR3 spans 13 residues. The CDR3 DNA is TGCGCCAGCAGCTTGGTTACAGACACTGAAGCTTTCTTT. Amino acid sequence: CASSLVTDTEAFF.